A single sample is the source of the 25 T cell receptor beta chains below, sequenced in a study of T-cell reconstitution after alpha-beta-depleted transplantation in children. Which antigens these TCRs recognize remains unknown. Study results and limitations: T-cell numbers and diversity, one year after transplant, stemmed largely from T cells that were newly produced.

Unique molecular identifiers were incorporated during preparation of the TCRbeta library. In TCRdb, the PCR reads were re-called with MiXCR into one record per CDR3 protein. The top ten clones hold 9.1% of a sample with about 300,000 distinct CDR3 sequences, roughly 8.2% of them seen once. The source material was peripheral blood, sampled 360 days after TCRalphabeta/CD19-depleted stem cell transplant. All receptors come from a female patient aged 2 to 10 who had a stem cell transplant for Fanconi anemia, so the T cells may come from the graft donor.

The chain uses TRBV5-1 and TRBJ1-3, with TRBD1 as a possible D gene (6 bases). Germline V gene data show CDR1 as SGHRS and CDR2 as YFSETQ. This CDR3 spans 15 amino acids. Trimming shortened V by 5 bases and J by 0 bases, and 12 bases separated the two germline ends. CDR3 residues: CASRRNRDSGNTIYF. The CDR3 DNA reads as TGCGCCAGCAGACGAAACAGGGACTCTGGAAACACCATATATTTT.

This clonotype has only a few counts. J is TRBJ1-2 and V is TRBV28; the match to TRBD1 covers 9 bases. Germline CDR1 reads MDHEN; CDR2 reads SYDVKM. The CDR3 extends over 14 amino acids. Trimming took 5 bases from V and 4 from J; bases not matched to a gene: 5. CDR3 nucleotide sequence: TGTGCCAGCAGTGGACAGGGGCTATTCTATGGCTACACCTTC. This encodes CASSGQGLFYGYTF.

This clonotype was observed a few times. The genes are TRBV6-1 and TRBJ2-2; possibly TRBD1 for D (5 bases). CDR3 size: 16 residues. V lost 6 bases, J lost 4 bases, and 18 bases lay in between. Germline V gene sequence: CDR1 MNHNS, CDR2 SASEGT. Here the CDR3 reads CASSQGLGAITGELFF. In DNA, the CDR3 is TGTGCCAGCAGCCAAGGGCTAGGGGCTATCACCGGGGAGCTGTTTTTT.

At least ten counts were recorded for this clonotype. The DNA for the CDR3 is TGCAGCGTTTCCCACGGGACAGCGAACACTGAAGCTTTCTTT. The encoded protein is CSVSHGTANTEAFF. This rearrangement joins TRBV29-1 to TRBJ1-1; 7 bases are shared with TRBD1. Germline V lookup: CDR1 SQVTM, CDR2 ANQGSEA. Unmatched junction bases numbered 7, after V lost 5 bases and J lost 1 base. The CDR3 covers 14 residues. Drawing the rest from reference TRBV29-1 and TRBJ1-1, the complete variable domain is SAVISQKPSRDICQRGTSLTIQCQVDSQVTMMFWYRQQPGQSLTLIATANQGSEATYESGFVIDKFPISRPNLTFSTLTVSNMSPEDSSIYLCSVSHGTANTEAFFGQGTRLTVV.

This clonotype was detected ten times or more. The chain joins TRBV3-1 to TRBJ2-2, with D possibly TRBD1 on 6 matching bases. The CDR3 length is 16 residues. Germline assignment: CDR1 LGHDT and CDR2 YNNKEL (reference sequence). Trimming pared 3 bases from V and 4 bases from J, leaving 15 bases between. CDR3 residues: CASSQITGRGTGELFF. The DNA for the CDR3 is TGTGCCAGCAGCCAGATAACAGGGAGAGGCACCGGGGAGCTGTTTTTT.

This chain joins TRBV27 and TRBJ2-7, with D possibly matching TRBD1 (5 bases). This CDR3 is 14 amino acids long. V was pared by 3 bases and J by 3 bases, with 12 bases between. From germline, CDR1 is MNHEY and CDR2 SMNVEV (reference sequence). CDR3 DNA: TGTGCCAGCAGTTTTAAGACAGTTCTCTACGAGCAGTACTTC. Translation gives CASSFKTVLYEQYF.

There are many counts of this clonotype. This rearrangement joins TRBV12-3 or TRBV12-4 to TRBJ1-1; D is perhaps TRBD1 (5 bases). The CDR3 runs to 15 residues. The germline V and J ends were trimmed by 2 bases and 0 bases, with 10 bases remaining between them. CDR3 coding DNA: TGTGCCAGCAGTTTACAGGGAGATATGAACACTGAAGCTTTCTTT. Protein sequence: CASSLQGDMNTEAFF.

The table lists this clonotype with many counts. The chain carries TRBV20-1 and TRBJ2-4; D is undetermined. CDR3 length equals 12 residues. Germline V CDR1 and CDR2: DFQATT, SNEGSKA (reference sequence). V dropped 6 bases and J dropped 6 bases, with 12 bases sitting between them. CDR3 amino acids: CSAPWLGNIQYF. CDR3 bases: TGCAGTGCCCCCTGGCTGGGAAACATTCAGTACTTC.

This CDR3 reads CASSYYLFSSGPYNEQFF. CDR3 nucleotide sequence: TGCGCCAGCAGCTACTACCTTTTCTCTAGCGGGCCCTACAATGAGCAGTTCTTC. The chain combines TRBV5-1 with TRBJ2-1; 8 bases line up with TRBD2. There are 18 residues in the CDR3. V lost 3 bases and J lost 2; bases outside the gene matches: 13. Germline lookup yields CDR1 SGHRS and CDR2 YFSETQ.

This clonotype was detected ten times or more. This chain connects TRBV7-2 to TRBJ2-5, with 13 positions matching TRBD2. The germline V gene encodes CDR1 SGHTA and CDR2 FQGNSA. V lost 4 bases and J lost 4; bases outside the gene matches: 3. This CDR3 has 15 residues. CDR3 nucleotide sequence: TGTGCCAGCAGCTCGAGACTAGCGGGAGGAGAGACCCAGTACTTC. It specifies CASSSRLAGGETQYF. The full variable domain, with the rest looked up from reference TRBV7-2 and TRBJ2-5, is GAGVSQSPSNKVTEKGKDVELRCDPISGHTALYWYRQSLGQGLEFLIYFQGNSAPDKSGLPSDRFSAERTGGSVSTLTIQRTQQEDSAVYLCASSSRLAGGETQYFGPGTRLLVL.

The J gene is TRBJ1-5, the V gene TRBV18; no clear D gene. Trimming took 3 bases from V and 1 from J, leaving 13 bases between them. The CDR3 spans 16 residues. Germline CDR1 reads KGHSH; CDR2 reads LQKENI. In nucleotides, the CDR3 is TGTGCCAGCTCACCTGGGTCTCCGGGGAGCAATCAGCCCCAGCATTTT. It is translated as CASSPGSPGSNQPQHF.

This clonotype was found many times. V gene TRBV12-3 or TRBV12-4 combines with J gene TRBJ2-6, with 7 bases fitting TRBD1. The CDR3 covers 17 residues. With 1 base clipped from V and 2 bases from J, the junction kept 5 bases outside the gene matches. For the CDR3, the DNA is TGTGCCAGCAGTTTAGGACAGGGTTTCCCTGGGGCCAACGTCCTGACTTTC. Translated, it gives CASSLGQGFPGANVLTF.

This clonotype turned up a few times. The gene calls are TRBV5-5 and TRBJ2-5, with 9 bases aligning to TRBD1. This CDR3 has 16 residues. The trim removed 3 bases at V and 1 base at J, leaving 7 bases unmatched. CDR1 is SGHKS, CDR2 YYEKEE, per germline (reference sequence). CDR3: CASSWGDRAIQETQYF. Written as DNA, the CDR3 is TGTGCCAGCAGCTGGGGGGACAGGGCAATCCAAGAGACCCAGTACTTC.

The rearrangement links TRBV28 to TRBJ1-1, with TRBD1 identical over 9 bases. The CDR3 has 16 residues. Germline values: CDR1 MDHEN, CDR2 SYDVKM. V lost 5 bases, J lost 1 base, and 8 bases stayed unmatched. CDR3 loop: CASSEAPGQGNTEAFF. The CDR3 nucleotides read TGTGCCAGCAGTGAAGCCCCGGGACAGGGGAACACTGAAGCTTTCTTT.

This clonotype was found many times. The chain combines TRBV7-2 with TRBJ1-4; the D gene is possibly TRBD1 (5 bases). Trimming stripped 0 bases from V and 5 bases from J, with 10 bases between. CDR3 size: 15 residues. The germline CDR1 and CDR2 sequences are SGHTA and FQGNSA. The CDR3: CASSLAGLLNEKLFF. The DNA of the CDR3 is TGTGCCAGCAGCTTAGCGGGGCTTCTGAATGAAAAACTGTTTTTT.

Many counts were recorded for this clonotype. The V gene is TRBV6-5, the J gene TRBJ1-2; D perhaps matches TRBD1 (5 bases). Germline V gene data show CDR1 as MNHEY and CDR2 as SVGAGI. CDR3 length: 14 amino acids. The V and J ends lost 2 bases and 6 bases respectively, with 13 bases between them. The CDR3 is CASSYGSGINGYTF. The CDR3 nucleotides read TGTGCCAGCAGTTACGGTTCAGGGATAAATGGCTACACCTTC.

The chain uses TRBV4-3 and TRBJ2-2; TRBD2 agrees at 12 bases. With V trimmed by 1 base and J by 0 bases, 3 bases remained unmatched. The CDR3 is 18 residues long. Germline V gene data show CDR1 as LGHNA and CDR2 as YSLEER. The CDR3 DNA reads TGCGCCAGCAGCCAAGTTCGGACTAGCGGGGCGAACACCGGGGAGCTGTTTTTT. Translating gives CASSQVRTSGANTGELFF.

This chain connects TRBV6-5 to TRBJ2-4; tentative D call: TRBD2 (5 bases). Trimming pared 0 bases from V and 6 bases from J, leaving 9 bases between. From germline, CDR1 is MNHEY and CDR2 SVGAGI. The CDR3 sequence is 14 residues long. CDR3 residues: CASSYSNGVNIQYF. The CDR3 DNA is TGTGCCAGCAGTTACTCGAACGGGGTAAACATTCAGTACTTC.

This clonotype has ten or more counts. The rearrangement links TRBV12-3 or TRBV12-4 to TRBJ1-5, with a weak D call TRBD1 (5 bases). Trimming cost V 7 bases and J 7 bases, with 20 bases left between them. The length of the CDR3 is 15 residues. CDR3 sequence: CASTGGTSPGQPQHF. CDR3 nucleotide sequence: TGTGCCAGCACCGGGGGGACCTCGCCCGGCCAGCCCCAGCATTTT.

The V call is TRBV11-3, the J call TRBJ1-1, with TRBD1 as a possible D gene (6 bases). The CDR3 sequence is 14 residues long. Germline loops: CDR1 SGHNT, CDR2 YENEEA. V was trimmed by 5 bases and J by 1 base, leaving 11 bases between them. The CDR3 DNA reads as TGTGCCAGCAGCGAGGGACAACAGAACACTGAAGCTTTCTTT. Translated: CASSEGQQNTEAFF.

The gene calls are TRBV4-1 and TRBJ1-5, with 9 nucleotides matching TRBD1. Germline CDR1 MGHRA, CDR2 YSYEKL. The CDR3 runs to 15 residues. The J segment lost 3 bases and the V segment lost 4 bases, leaving 4 bases of the junction unmatched. The CDR3 DNA sequence: TGCGCCAGCAGCCTACAGGGGGCTGCCAATCAGCCCCAGCATTTT. Amino acid sequence: CASSLQGAANQPQHF.

The table lists this clonotype with many counts. The V gene is TRBV10-3, the J gene TRBJ2-2; D might be TRBD1 (6 bases). V was shortened by 6 bases and J by 6 bases, with 14 bases between the two germline ends. From germline, CDR1 is ENHRY and CDR2 SYGVKD. The CDR3 sequence is 14 residues long. The CDR3, as DNA: TGTGCCATCAGCAGAACAGGGAAGCCCGGGGAGCTGTTTTTT. Protein: CAISRTGKPGELFF.

This clonotype was found many times. The chain links TRBV5-6 to TRBJ2-1, with D perhaps being TRBD1 or TRBD2 (6 bases each). In germline, CDR1 is SGHDT, CDR2 YYEEEE. This CDR3 has 17 residues. Trimming stripped 4 bases from V and 3 bases from J, with 20 bases between. CDR3: CASSRTNGGHVYNEQFF. CDR3 sequence (DNA): TGTGCCAGCAGCCGCACGAACGGGGGCCACGTCTACAATGAGCAGTTCTTC.

This clonotype was detected only a few times. A much more abundant neighbour one base away suggests this may be a read error. The chain links TRBV28 to TRBJ1-2; perhaps TRBD1 as D (6 bases). V was cut by 3 bases and J by 5 bases, with 10 bases left in between. CDR1 is MDHEN and CDR2 is SYDVKM in the germline V gene. CDR3 size: 13 residues. Written as DNA, the CDR3 is TGTGCCAGCAGTTTCGACAGGCGATATGGCTACACCTTC. Amino acid sequence: CASSFDRRYGYTF.

The sample holds a few counts of this clonotype. The CDR3 nucleotides read TGTGCCAGCAGCTTAGGGCAGGGGCGGTTGATTGAAGCTTTCTTT. As protein: CASSLGQGRLIEAFF. This chain connects TRBV7-9 to TRBJ1-1; possibly TRBD1 for D (6 bases). V was pared by 1 base and J by 7 bases, with 16 bases between. The germline gives CDR1 SEHNR, CDR2 FQNEAQ (reference sequence). This CDR3 spans 15 amino acids.